The 25 T cell receptor beta chains below were found in one sample sequenced in a study of T cell repertoires in ileal Crohn's disease. As for time point: neoterminal ileum biopsy at postoperative endoscopy, about 6 months after surgery. Produced via immunoSEQ multiplex PCR; TCRdb's table is partial and in-frame only. The table lists about 2,000 clones, approximately 90% of them singletons. The sample comprised ileal tissue. Receptors originate from an adult with Crohn's disease.

The table lists this clone with a count of one. The germline gene is not matched at one end of the junction; a read error may be the cause. This sequence joins TRBV11-2 and TRBJ2-6; maybe TRBD1 (5 bases). The CDR3 extends over 15 amino acids. The germline V gene encodes CDR1 SGHAT and CDR2 FQNNGV. The CDR3 sequence is CASSSLVSGASVLTF. The DNA for the CDR3 is TGTGCCAGCAGCTCCCTCGTCTCTGGGGCCAGCGTCCTGACTTTC.

J is TRBJ2-1 and V is TRBV13, with TRBD2 matching 10 bases. The CDR3 runs to 15 residues. J lost 1 base, V lost 5 bases, and 2 bases had no gene match. Germline CDR1 PRHDT, CDR2 FYEKMQ (reference sequence). The CDR3 is CASSRTSGSYNEQFF. Here the CDR3 DNA reads TGTGCCAGCAGCCGGACTAGCGGATCCTACAATGAGCAGTTCTTC.

The rearrangement joins TRBV19 to TRBJ2-7; TRBD2 matches at 7 bases. The CDR3 is made up of 15 amino acids. Germline V gene sequence: CDR1 LNHDA, CDR2 SQIVND (reference sequence). V lost 3 bases to trimming and J lost 5 bases; unmatched junction nucleotides: 10. The CDR3 DNA follows: TGTGCCAGTAGTATCCTGGCGGGAGTACCCCACGAGCAGTACTTC. Amino acids: CASSILAGVPHEQYF.

This clone came up a few times. This chain uses TRBV5-4 with TRBJ2-1, with TRBD2 matching over 13 bases. V dropped 4 bases and J dropped 0; count of bases not matched to a gene: 7. Germline CDR1 SGHNT, CDR2 YYREEE (reference sequence). CDR3 length: 18 amino acids. The CDR3 sequence is CASSDGTSGASSYNEQFF. The CDR3 nucleotides read TGTGCCAGCAGCGATGGGACTAGCGGGGCAAGCTCCTACAATGAGCAGTTCTTC.

The chain is built from TRBV6-4 and TRBJ1-5; a possible D gene is TRBD1 (5 bases). Germline lookup yields CDR1 MRHNA and CDR2 SNTAGT. This CDR3 comprises 13 residues. V lost 4 bases and J lost 3, with 7 bases in between. In DNA, the CDR3 is TGTGCCAGCAGTGTACAGGCCAATCAGCCCCAGCATTTT. Protein sequence: CASSVQANQPQHF.

CDR3 protein: CASSRPGTGAHNEQFF. Written as DNA, the CDR3 is TGTGCCAGCAGCCGTCCCGGGACAGGGGCCCACAATGAGCAGTTCTTC. The chain employs TRBV5-4 and TRBJ2-1; 10 nucleotides align to TRBD1. Germline V gives CDR1 SGHNT, CDR2 YYREEE (reference sequence). V was clipped by 4 bases and J by 5 bases; unmatched bases: 9. The CDR3 loop spans 16 amino acids. Based on the CDR3 plus reference TRBV5-4 and TRBJ2-1, the full variable domain is ETGVTQSPTHLIKTRGQQVTLRCSSQSGHNTVSWYQQALGQGPQFIFQYYREEENGRGNFPPRFSGLQFPNYSSELNVNALELDDSALYLCASSRPGTGAHNEQFFGPGTRLTVL.

The chain has TRBV28 and TRBJ1-5; 8 bases match TRBD1. With 6 bases clipped from V and 0 bases from J, the junction kept 7 bases outside the gene matches. From germline, CDR1 is MDHEN and CDR2 SYDVKM. This CDR3 spans 16 amino acids. CDR3 loop: CASSKGQGHSNQPQHF. The DNA of the CDR3 is TGTGCCAGCAGCAAAGGACAGGGACATAGCAATCAGCCCCAGCATTTT.

This chain uses TRBV4-3 with TRBJ2-7; TRBD2 is a possible D gene (6 bases). Germline-derived CDR1 and CDR2 are LGHNA and YSLEER. The CDR3 is 15 residues long. Trimming left V 0 bases short and J 4 bases short, with 13 bases between. CDR3 sequence (DNA): TGCGCCAGCAGCCAAGATGCGGGGTCGGGTTACGAGCAGTACTTC. It codes for CASSQDAGSGYEQYF.

The chain has TRBV27 and TRBJ2-1, with 9 bases matching TRBD1. The V and J ends lost 6 bases and 8 bases, in that order; junction bases with no gene match: 8. This CDR3 contains 14 residues. Germline V gene lookup returns CDR1 MNHEY and CDR2 SMNVEV (reference sequence). CDR3 region: CASSRQGGLDEQFF. The DNA for the CDR3 is TGTGCCAGCAGCCGACAGGGGGGGTTGGATGAGCAGTTCTTC.

The chain is built from TRBV4-1 and TRBJ2-1; D gene uncertain. Germline CDR1 MGHRA, CDR2 YSYEKL. CDR3 length equals 17 residues. V gave up 2 bases and J gave up 0 bases, with 14 bases separating them. The CDR3 loop is CASSQNRAQSSYNEQFF. CDR3 DNA sequence: TGCGCCAGCAGCCAAAACCGAGCACAGAGCTCCTACAATGAGCAGTTCTTC.

This clone has more than one count but fewer than ten. This chain connects TRBV6-6 to TRBJ1-4; D is possibly TRBD1 (6 bases). CDR3 size: 14 residues. CDR1 and CDR2 (germline): MNHNY, SVGAGI (reference sequence). V was shortened by 6 bases and J by 3 bases, with 11 bases between the two germline ends. The CDR3 here is CASSSHRANEKLFF. The DNA for the CDR3 is TGTGCCAGCAGCTCCCACAGGGCTAATGAAAAACTGTTTTTT.

This clone was detected only a few times. The genes are TRBV27 and TRBJ1-2, with D perhaps TRBD1 (5 bases). Per germline, CDR1 MNHEY and CDR2 SMNVEV (reference sequence). V lost 5 bases and J 6 bases, leaving 22 bases between the germline ends. The CDR3 runs to 16 residues. This CDR3 is CASSPDTGRVLNGYTF. CDR3 bases: TGTGCCAGCAGTCCCGATACCGGCAGGGTGTTGAATGGCTACACCTTC.

This chain connects TRBV10-3 to TRBJ1-3, with TRBD1 as a possible D gene (5 bases). Looked up from germline, CDR1 is ENHRY and CDR2 is SYGVKD. With 6 bases removed from V and 4 bases from J, the gap between germline ends came to 16 bases. The CDR3 loop spans 15 amino acids. In DNA, the CDR3 is TGTGCCATCAGGGGTACAGGATCGGGCGGAAACACCATATATTTT. Protein product: CAIRGTGSGGNTIYF.

The table lists this clone with a few counts. The chain combines TRBV30 with TRBJ1-4, with TRBD1 as a possible D gene (5 bases). The length of the CDR3 is 16 residues. Germline V lookup: CDR1 GTSNPN, CDR2 SVGIG (reference sequence). V was trimmed by 2 bases and J by 1 base, leaving 14 bases between them. The CDR3 region has the DNA TGTGCCTGGAGTCCCCGACAGACGATAACTAATGAAAAACTGTTTTTT. Translating gives CAWSPRQTITNEKLFF.

The CDR3 DNA follows: TGCGCCAGCAGGTCCCGACAGGGCACGGACACTGAAGCTTTCTTT. The encoded protein is CASRSRQGTDTEAFF. V gene TRBV5-1 combines with J gene TRBJ1-1; 7 bases match TRBD1. Germline CDR1 is SGHRS and CDR2 is YFSETQ. V trimming: 5 bases; J trimming: 3 bases; junction bases outside the gene matches: 10. CDR3 length equals 15 residues.

The chain links TRBV7-9 to TRBJ1-1, with 8 bases aligning to TRBD1. V shed 1 base and J 4 bases; nucleotides not matched to a gene: 5. This CDR3 has 15 amino acids. CDR1 and CDR2 from the germline V gene are SEHNR and FQNEAQ (reference sequence). For the CDR3, the DNA is TGTGCCAGCAGCTTAGGCGGGACAGGAGCCACTGAAGCTTTCTTT. This gives the protein CASSLGGTGATEAFF.

This rearrangement joins TRBV28 to TRBJ1-3, with 8 bases identical to TRBD1. Germline V gene lookup returns CDR1 MDHEN and CDR2 SYDVKM. J gave up 2 bases and V 3 bases, and 3 bases lay outside the gene matches. The CDR3 runs to 15 residues. The CDR3 spells CASSLLQGAGNTIYF. CDR3 sequence (DNA): TGTGCCAGCAGTTTGTTACAGGGGGCTGGAAACACCATATATTTT.

The chain combines TRBV27 with TRBJ1-1, with D unresolved. V gave up 8 bases and J gave up 1 base, with 14 bases separating them. This CDR3 contains 14 residues. CDR1 is MNHEY, CDR2 SMNVEV, per germline (reference sequence). The DNA of the CDR3 is TGTGCCAGCCGACGCGGTGGAGCGAACACTGAAGCTTTCTTT. This translates into CASRRGGANTEAFF.

The chain recombines TRBV18 with TRBJ2-7, with 9 bases lining up with TRBD1. Germline V CDR1 and CDR2: KGHSH, LQKENI. With 4 bases clipped from V and 1 base from J, the junction kept 8 bases outside the gene matches. The length of the CDR3 is 16 residues. CDR3 in amino acids: CASSLAGTGTSYEQYF. The CDR3 DNA sequence: TGTGCCAGCTCACTTGCCGGGACAGGGACGTCCTACGAGCAGTACTTC.

The chain couples TRBV9 to TRBJ2-5, with 8 bases lining up with TRBD1. In germline, CDR1 is SGDLS, CDR2 YYNGEE. V was clipped by 2 bases and J by 6 bases; unmatched bases: 9. The CDR3 loop spans 15 amino acids. The CDR3 region is CASSVSPGGEKTQYF. DNA of the CDR3: TGTGCCAGCAGCGTGTCGCCAGGGGGCGAGAAGACCCAGTACTTC.

V is TRBV5-6 and J is TRBJ2-5, with TRBD2 matching 9 bases. V lost 2 bases and J lost 5; bases outside the gene matches: 4. From germline, CDR1 is SGHDT and CDR2 YYEEEE. The CDR3 extends over 14 amino acids. CDR3 sequence reads: CASSFMSGGETQYF. The CDR3 coding sequence is TGTGCCAGCAGCTTCATGAGCGGGGGGGAGACCCAGTACTTC.

The J gene is TRBJ2-5, the V gene TRBV5-1; 7 bases are shared with TRBD1. The CDR3 is made up of 13 amino acids. The J segment lost 1 base and the V segment lost 6 bases, leaving 3 bases of the junction unmatched. Germline CDR1 reads SGHRS; CDR2 reads YFSETQ. The CDR3 DNA is TGCGCCAGCATGACAGGGAGCCAAGAGACCCAGTACTTC. Translating it yields CASMTGSQETQYF.

The J gene is TRBJ1-1, the V gene TRBV28, with D uncertain. Germline values: CDR1 MDHEN, CDR2 SYDVKM. With 7 bases removed from V and 5 bases from J, the gap between germline ends came to 8 bases. The CDR3 extends over 11 amino acids. The CDR3 spells CASKVQTEAFF. For the CDR3, the DNA is TGTGCCAGCAAGGTACAGACTGAAGCTTTCTTT.

The chain carries TRBV7-2 and TRBJ2-1; TRBD2 aligns across 7 bases. V dropped 8 bases and J dropped 9; count of bases not matched to a gene: 7. The CDR3 has 12 amino acids. Per the germline V gene, CDR1 is SGHTA and CDR2 is FQGNSA. Here the CDR3 reads CASARGGGEQFF. Written as DNA, the CDR3 is TGTGCCAGCGCCCGGGGCGGGGGTGAGCAGTTCTTC.

The chain couples TRBV7-9 to TRBJ2-1; 16 bases match TRBD2. This CDR3 has 18 amino acids. Germline V gene data show CDR1 as SEHNR and CDR2 as FQNEAQ (reference sequence). The V gene end was trimmed by 1 base and the J gene end by 5 bases; junction bases not matched to a gene: 5. CDR3 sequence reads: CASSLVGTSGRGDNEQFF. CDR3 DNA: TGTGCCAGCAGCTTAGTGGGGACTAGCGGGAGGGGCGACAATGAGCAGTTCTTC.